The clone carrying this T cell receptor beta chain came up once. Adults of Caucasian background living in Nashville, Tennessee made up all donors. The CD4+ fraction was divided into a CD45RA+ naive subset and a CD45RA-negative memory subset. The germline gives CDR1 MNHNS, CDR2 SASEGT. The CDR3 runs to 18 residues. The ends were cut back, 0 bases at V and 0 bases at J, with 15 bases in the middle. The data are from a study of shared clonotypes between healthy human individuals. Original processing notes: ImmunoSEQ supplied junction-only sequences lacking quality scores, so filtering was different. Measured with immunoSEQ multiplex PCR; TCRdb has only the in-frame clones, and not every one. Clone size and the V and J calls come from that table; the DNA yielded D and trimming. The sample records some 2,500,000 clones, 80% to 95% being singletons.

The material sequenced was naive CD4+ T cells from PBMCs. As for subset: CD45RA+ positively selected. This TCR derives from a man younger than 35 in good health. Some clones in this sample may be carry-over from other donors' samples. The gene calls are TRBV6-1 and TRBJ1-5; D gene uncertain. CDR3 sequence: CASSEALLGRDSNQPQHF. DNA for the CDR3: TGTGCCAGCAGTGAAGCGCTTCTTGGCAGAGATAGCAATCAGCCCCAGCATTTT.